Ten or more counts support the clone carrying this T cell receptor beta chain. Its antigen remains unknown. The sample originates from a study of identical twins. Trimming shortened V by 5 bases and J by 2 bases, and 10 bases separated the two germline ends. This CDR3 is built from 14 residues. Study-wide results and limits: Invariant MAIT and iNKT cells could partly confound zero-insertion analyses. Fewer insertions marked abundant cord blood beta clonotypes; young adult naive trended weakly, memory not at all. Excess sharing by twins proved weaker in beta out-of-frame sequences.

Unique molecular identifiers were present on the cDNA, and a universal primer site came from template switching. A single record per CDR3 protein comes from TCRdb applying MiXCR to the 5' RACE reads. The data hold some 710,000 distinct CDR3 sequences, with around 6% observed a single time. The origin of this receptor is a man aged 18 to 35 in good health. Input material: naive T cells sorted from blood. The rearrangement uses TRBV12-3 or TRBV12-4 and TRBJ2-1; no reliable D call. CDR3: CASSPAPTYNEQFF. The CDR3 DNA follows: TGTGCCAGCAGTCCGGCCCCCACCTACAATGAGCAGTTCTTC.